Listed below are T cell receptor beta chains from one sample, sequenced in a study of control samples from healthy donors and cancer patients. Some clones are missing from TCRdb's copy, which holds only in-frame ones; the method was immunoSEQ multiplex PCR. The sample has just over 80,000 clones, under 90% seen once. The sample taken for sequencing was blood. The receptors here all came from a man aged 50-59 years in good health. CDR3s include the opening cysteine and the closing phenylalanine or tryptophan. The D gene is left open where the match is weak. A clone size is listed for some rows: how often the clone was seen (once, few, many), or a class if it is expanded.

v_call	clone_size	j_call	d_call	cdr3_aa	cdr3_nt
TRBV5-1	-	TRBJ2-4	-	CASSYDRNIQYF	TGCGCCAGCAGTTATGACCGAAACATTCAGTACTTC
TRBV5-4	-	TRBJ1-3	-	CASSQGGPGNTIYF	TGTGCCAGCAGCCAGGGAGGCCCTGGAAACACCATATATTTT
TRBV14	-	TRBJ1-1	TRBD1	CASNQRTGLPNTEAFF	TGTGCCAGCAACCAAAGGACAGGACTTCCGAACACTGAAGCTTTCTTT
TRBV10-3	-	TRBJ1-1	-	CAIRSGRGESTEAFF	TGTGCCATCCGGTCGGGGCGGGGGGAATCCACTGAAGCTTTCTTT
TRBV7-3	-	TRBJ2-2	TRBD1	CASSLNLFGQGGTGELFF	TGTGCCAGCAGCTTAAACTTGTTTGGACAGGGTGGGACCGGGGAGCTGTTTTTT
TRBV27	-	TRBJ2-5	-	CASSRGGWAGPSETQYF	TGTGCCAGCAGTCGGGGTGGGTGGGCAGGGCCCAGCGAGACCCAGTACTTC
TRBV6-6	-	TRBJ1-2	-	CASSYDVLGGYTF	TGTGCCAGCAGTTACGATGTGTTGGGGGGCTACACCTTC
TRBV11-3	-	TRBJ2-7	TRBD1	CASSSRDRVNYEQYF	TGTGCCAGCAGCTCCCGGGACAGGGTTAACTACGAGCAGTACTTC
TRBV11-2	-	TRBJ2-2	-	CASSSSTGRTGELFF	TGTGCCAGCAGCTCGTCGACAGGGAGGACCGGGGAGCTGTTTTTT
TRBV9	-	TRBJ2-3	-	CASSVARSEDTQYF	TGTGCCAGCAGCGTAGCACGTAGCGAGGATACGCAGTATTTT
TRBV10-2	-	TRBJ2-5	-	CASSDYVTPGETQYF	TGCGCCAGCAGTGACTACGTCACGCCGGGGGAGACCCAGTACTTC
TRBV11-3	-	TRBJ2-3	TRBD2	CASSRGGAEGDTQYF	TGTGCCAGCTCTCGGGGGGGGGCCGAAGGGGATACGCAGTATTTT
TRBV6-2/TRBV6-3	-	TRBJ2-1	-	CASSKTPQQNEQFF	TGTGCCAGCAGTAAGACCCCTCAACAGAATGAGCAGTTCTTC
TRBV5-1	-	TRBJ2-2	TRBD2	CASTSGGLDAGELFF	TGCGCCAGCACCAGCGGGGGGCTCGATGCTGGGGAGCTGTTTTTT
TRBV7-2	-	TRBJ2-3	-	CASSLAGGRVRTDTQYF	TGTGCCAGCAGCTTAGCCGGTGGCAGGGTGAGGACAGATACGCAGTATTTT
TRBV30	-	TRBJ1-2	-	CAWSPGSYGSYGYTF	TGTGCCTGGAGTCCCGGGAGCTACGGAAGCTATGGCTACACCTTC
TRBV7-8	-	TRBJ1-1	-	CASSSRAPGTEAFF	TGTGCCAGCAGCTCCAGGGCCCCGGGCACTGAAGCTTTCTTT
TRBV9	-	TRBJ1-2	-	CASSVGVSNYGYTF	TGTGCCAGCAGCGTAGGAGTCTCTAACTATGGCTACACCTTC
TRBV14	-	TRBJ1-3	-	CASSPVNSGNTIYF	TGTGCCAGCAGCCCGGTCAACTCTGGAAACACCATATATTTT
TRBV19	-	TRBJ1-6	TRBD1	CASWTGGDNSPLHF	TGTGCCAGCTGGACAGGGGGCGATAATTCACCCCTCCACTTT
TRBV19	-	TRBJ1-5	-	CASSIEGGGGQRPQHF	TGTGCCAGTAGTATAGAGGGAGGGGGGGGCCAGAGACCCCAGCATTTT
TRBV21-1	-	TRBJ1-6	-	CASRPDRYSPLHF	TGTGCCAGCAGGCCTGACAGGTACTCACCCCTCCACTTT
TRBV29-1	-	TRBJ2-7	TRBD1	CSVGGLTGGQIYEQYF	TGCAGCGTTGGGGGCCTGACAGGGGGTCAGATCTACGAGCAGTACTTC
TRBV24-1	-	TRBJ2-3	TRBD2	CATSDFGTSGENTDTQYF	TGTGCCACCAGTGATTTCGGGACTAGCGGGGAGAACACAGATACGCAGTATTTT
TRBV2	-	TRBJ2-7	TRBD1	CASTLTGSSYEQYF	TGTGCCAGCACTTTGACAGGGAGCTCCTACGAGCAGTACTTC
TRBV12-3/TRBV12-4	-	TRBJ1-2	TRBD1	CASSQGQPYGYTF	TGTGCCAGCAGCCAGGGACAGCCCTATGGCTACACCTTC
TRBV27	-	TRBJ1-2	-	CASSNRAGYGYTF	TGTGCCAGCAGTAACAGGGCTGGCTATGGCTACACCTTC
TRBV5-1	-	TRBJ1-3	-	CASRPGGGVDGNTIYF	TGCGCCAGCAGGCCCGGCGGGGGGGTAGACGGAAACACCATATATTTT
TRBV7-9	-	TRBJ1-2	-	CASSLGGKDGYTF	TGTGCCAGCAGCTTAGGAGGCAAGGATGGCTACACCTTC
TRBV13	-	TRBJ1-1	-	CASSLGRQNTEAFF	TGTGCCAGCAGCTTAGGCCGGCAGAACACTGAAGCTTTCTTT
TRBV11-2	-	TRBJ2-7	-	CASSLNLNAYEQYF	TGTGCCAGCAGCTTAAATTTAAATGCCTACGAGCAGTACTTC
TRBV27	medium-sized	TRBJ1-2	-	CASSLFGETDGYTF	TGTGCCAGCAGTTTATTTGGGGAGACGGATGGCTACACCTTC
TRBV30	-	TRBJ1-6	-	CAWKGHLNSPLHF	TGTGCCTGGAAGGGACATTTAAATTCACCCCTCCACTTT
TRBV9	-	TRBJ2-1	TRBD2	CASSEGLAGVGEQFF	TGTGCCAGCAGCGAGGGACTAGCGGGGGTGGGAGAGCAGTTCTTC
TRBV18	-	TRBJ1-3	-	CASSQDGSSGNTIYF	TGTGCCAGCTCACAGGACGGAAGCTCTGGAAACACCATATATTTT
TRBV19	-	TRBJ1-4	-	CASSRFRPNEKLFF	TGTGCCAGTAGTAGGTTTCGGCCTAATGAAAAACTGTTTTTT
TRBV6-6	-	TRBJ1-3	TRBD1	CASSYRTGNGNTIYF	TGTGCCAGCAGTTACCGGACAGGGAACGGAAACACCATATATTTT
TRBV12-3/TRBV12-4	-	TRBJ2-5	-	CAPLVQETQYF	TGTGCCCCGCTAGTCCAAGAGACCCAGTACTTC
TRBV5-1	-	TRBJ2-5	-	CASSLGRGVQETQYF	TGCGCCAGCAGCTTGGGGCGGGGTGTCCAAGAGACCCAGTACTTC
TRBV19	-	TRBJ1-4	-	CASSHRGRRDTNEKLFF	TGTGCCAGTAGTCACCGAGGGCGAAGGGACACTAATGAAAAACTGTTTTTT
TRBV7-9	-	TRBJ2-7	-	CASTPGHHYEQYF	TGTGCCAGCACCCCGGGACACCACTACGAGCAGTACTTC
TRBV5-1	-	TRBJ2-3	TRBD1	CASSTRTGGTDTQYF	TGCGCCAGCAGCACACGGACAGGGGGCACAGATACGCAGTATTTT
TRBV28	-	TRBJ1-5	TRBD1	CASRQGYNQPQHF	TGTGCCAGTAGACAGGGATACAATCAGCCCCAGCATTTT
TRBV5-1	-	TRBJ1-1	TRBD1	CASSGRTGKNTEAFF	TGCGCCAGCAGCGGGAGGACAGGGAAAAACACTGAAGCTTTCTTT
TRBV18	-	TRBJ1-2	-	CASSEPGIGYGYTF	TGTGCCAGCTCAGAGCCAGGGATCGGGTATGGCTACACCTTC
TRBV19	-	TRBJ1-6	-	CASSPPVGSPLHF	TGTGCCAGTAGTCCCCCGGTGGGTTCACCCCTCCACTTT
TRBV7-9	-	TRBJ1-1	-	CASSLVRRENTEAFF	TGTGCCAGCAGCTTAGTCCGGCGGGAGAACACTGAAGCTTTCTTT
TRBV19	-	TRBJ1-2	TRBD1	CASTGTAAYGYTF	TGTGCCAGTACCGGGACAGCTGCCTATGGCTACACCTTC
TRBV7-8	-	TRBJ1-3	-	CASSLASPASGNTIYF	TGTGCCAGCAGCTTAGCCTCGCCAGCCTCTGGAAACACCATATATTTT